The 25 T cell receptor beta chains presented below share a single source sample, sequenced in a study of shared clonotypes between healthy human individuals. Sequencing used immunoSEQ multiplex PCR; TCRdb keeps in-frame clones, though not all of them. The table records about 490,000 clones, almost 80% of them present only once. The specimen sequenced was PBMCs. The source of these receptors is a woman between 40 and 55 years old in good health. Some clones in this sample may be carry-over from other donors' samples.

The CDR3 loop reads CASSESRSPPRDTQYF. CDR3 nucleotide sequence: TGCGCCAGCAGTGAGTCAAGGAGCCCACCTCGGGATACGCAGTATTTT. This chain links TRBV10-2 with TRBJ2-3; D unresolved. The CDR3 runs to 16 residues. Germline values: CDR1 WSHSY, CDR2 SAAADI. The ends were cut back, 0 bases at V and 6 bases at J, with 16 bases in the middle.

This chain uses TRBV28 with TRBJ2-3, with D perhaps given as TRBD1 or TRBD2 (5 bases each). V was clipped by 5 bases and J by 0 bases, with 12 bases between them. The germline CDR1 and CDR2 sequences are MDHEN and SYDVKM. The CDR3 runs 15 residues. The CDR3 loop is CASSPLGVSTDTQYF. In DNA form, the CDR3 reads TGTGCCAGCAGTCCCTTGGGGGTTAGCACAGATACGCAGTATTTT. Together with reference TRBV28 and TRBJ2-3, the CDR3 gives the full variable domain: DVKVTQSSRYLVKRTGEKVFLECVQDMDHENMFWYRQDPGLGLRLIYFSYDVKMKEKGDIPEGYSVSREKKERFSLILESASTNQTSMYLCASSPLGVSTDTQYFGPGTRLTVL.

The V call is TRBV11-2, the J call TRBJ1-2; D not resolved. CDR3 length equals 14 residues. V lost 6 bases and J 3 bases, leaving 14 bases between the germline ends. CDR1 SGHAT and CDR2 FQNNGV come from the germline V gene. The CDR3: CASRRAGMDYGYTF. DNA for the CDR3: TGTGCCAGCAGAAGGGCCGGGATGGACTATGGCTACACCTTC.

The chain employs TRBV10-3 and TRBJ2-1, with 8 bases identical to TRBD2. The germline V gene encodes CDR1 ENHRY and CDR2 SYGVKD. The CDR3 totals 14 residues. The junction had 7 bases not matched to a gene; V was cut back by 2 bases and J by 10 bases. CDR3 bases: TGTGCCATCAGTGAGAGCGGGGGACCTCAGGAGCAGTTCTTC. It codes for CAISESGGPQEQFF.

J is TRBJ2-2 and V is TRBV6-4; D is perhaps TRBD2 (5 bases). This CDR3 is 16 amino acids long. Germline V gene data show CDR1 as MRHNA and CDR2 as SNTAGT. Trimming removed 0 bases at V and 4 bases at J, with 12 bases between. Written as DNA, the CDR3 is TGTGCCAGCAGTGACTCAGGCGGAGCGGCCACCGGGGAGCTGTTTTTT. Translating it yields CASSDSGGAATGELFF.

The rearrangement joins TRBV7-2 to TRBJ2-7; D possibly matches TRBD1 or TRBD2 (6 bases each). Germline CDR1 and CDR2: SGHTA and FQGNSA. This CDR3 is built from 15 residues. V lost 5 bases and J 3 bases, leaving 17 bases between the germline ends. The CDR3 DNA sequence: TGTGCCAGCAGCCCCCGGTCGGGGGCTGACTACGAGCAGTACTTC. Translation: CASSPRSGADYEQYF.

V and J are TRBV7-8 and TRBJ2-1, with 7 bases identical to TRBD2. Germline CDR1 and CDR2: SGHVS and FQNEAQ. CDR3 length: 15 residues. V dropped 3 bases and J dropped 1; count of bases not matched to a gene: 3. The chain's CDR3 is CASSLAGVSYNEQFF. The CDR3 DNA is TGTGCCAGCAGCTTGGCGGGAGTTTCCTACAATGAGCAGTTCTTC.

The chain has TRBV11-2 and TRBJ2-7; 10 bases agree with TRBD1. V gave up 5 bases and J gave up 1 base; unmatched junction bases: 5. Germline assignment: CDR1 SGHAT and CDR2 FQNNGV. This CDR3 region has 15 residues. The CDR3 here is CASSLGDRGSYEQYF. The CDR3 nucleotides are TGTGCCAGCAGCCTAGGGGACAGGGGATCCTACGAGCAGTACTTC.

The J gene is TRBJ2-7, the V gene TRBV6-5; D possibly corresponds to TRBD1 (5 bases). Per the germline V gene, CDR1 is MNHEY and CDR2 is SVGAGI. The CDR3 has 13 amino acids. Trimming took 2 bases from V and 3 from J, leaving 8 bases between them. The CDR3 DNA reads as TGTGCCAGCAGTTACGGCAGGGTCTACGAGCAGTACTTC. Protein: CASSYGRVYEQYF.

This clone appeared many times. This rearrangement joins TRBV6-1 to TRBJ1-3, with TRBD1 identical over 7 bases. Looked up from germline, CDR1 is MNHNS and CDR2 is SASEGT. The CDR3 totals 15 residues. The ends lost 1 base at V and 4 bases at J; junction bases unmatched: 4. For the CDR3, the DNA is TGTGCCAGCAGTGAAGTAGGGGGCTCCGGAAACACCATATATTTT. It encodes CASSEVGGSGNTIYF.

The gene calls are TRBV28 and TRBJ1-1; D ambiguous. The V gene lost 2 bases and the J gene lost 4 bases, with 11 bases spanning the gap. The germline gives CDR1 MDHEN, CDR2 SYDVKM. This CDR3 is built from 14 residues. The CDR3 nucleotides read TGTGCCAGCAGTTTAGCCCCCTCGAGCACTGAAGCTTTCTTT. Translating gives CASSLAPSSTEAFF. The variable domain in full, completed from reference TRBV28 and TRBJ1-1, reads DVKVTQSSRYLVKRTGEKVFLECVQDMDHENMFWYRQDPGLGLRLIYFSYDVKMKEKGDIPEGYSVSREKKERFSLILESASTNQTSMYLCASSLAPSSTEAFFGQGTRLTVV.

This clone was seen only a few times. The chain is built from TRBV11-2 and TRBJ1-1, with D perhaps matching TRBD1 (6 bases). Between the trimmed V and J ends, which lost 5 bases and 5 bases, there was a span of 12 bases. The CDR3 extends over 13 amino acids. Germline-derived CDR1 and CDR2 are SGHAT and FQNNGV. The CDR3 region is CASSQYQGTEAFF. The CDR3 DNA is TGTGCCAGCAGCCAATATCAGGGGACTGAAGCTTTCTTT. The variable domain in full, with the rest retrieved from reference TRBV11-2 and TRBJ1-1, is EAGVAQSPRYKIIEKRQSVAFWCNPISGHATLYWYQQILGQGPKLLIQFQNNGVVDDSQLPKDRFSAERLKGVDSTLKIQPAKLEDSAVYLCASSQYQGTEAFFGQGTRLTVV.

This rearrangement joins TRBV2 to TRBJ2-5, with 12 bases that match TRBD1. The V and J ends lost 6 bases and 4 bases, in that order; junction bases with no gene match: 6. This CDR3 is 15 amino acids long. Germline-derived CDR1 and CDR2 are SNHLY and FYNNEI. CDR3 in DNA: TGTGCCAGCAGGAGGGACAGGGGGCCCTCAGAGACCCAGTACTTC. As protein: CASRRDRGPSETQYF.

This clone was counted a single time. The chain employs TRBV5-6 and TRBJ1-1; 7 nucleotides agree with TRBD1. Trimming cost V 6 bases and J 4 bases; bases outside gene matches: 15. This CDR3 has 16 amino acids. Per the germline V gene, CDR1 is SGHDT and CDR2 is YYEEEE. CDR3 region: CASTIPGAQGGTEAFF. In nucleotides, the CDR3 is TGTGCCAGCACCATCCCCGGCGCGCAGGGGGGCACTGAAGCTTTCTTT. The full variable domain, its missing parts supplied by reference TRBV5-6 and TRBJ1-1, is DAGVTQSPTHLIKTRGQQVTLRCSPKSGHDTVSWYQQALGQGPQFIFQYYEEEERQRGNFPDRFSGHQFPNYSSELNVNALLLGDSALYLCASTIPGAQGGTEAFFGQGTRLTVV.

This chain links TRBV9 with TRBJ2-1, with 11 bases fitting TRBD2. V lost 3 bases to trimming and J lost 7 bases; unmatched junction nucleotides: 6. The germline V gene encodes CDR1 SGDLS and CDR2 YYNGEE. The CDR3 has 15 residues. In nucleotides, the CDR3 is TGTGCCAGCAGCGCACTGGGACTAGCGGCAAATGAGCAGTTCTTC. It encodes CASSALGLAANEQFF. The whole variable domain, filled in from reference TRBV9 and TRBJ2-1, reads DSGVTQTPKHLITATGQRVTLRCSPRSGDLSVYWYQQSLDQGLQFLIQYYNGEERAKGNILERFSAQQFPDLHSELNLSSLELGDSALYFCASSALGLAANEQFFGPGTRLTVL.

The gene calls are TRBV11-2 and TRBJ2-1; D gene ambiguous. This CDR3 has 15 residues. Trimming stripped 5 bases from V and 9 bases from J, with 20 bases between. From germline, CDR1 is SGHAT and CDR2 FQNNGV. The CDR3 is CASSTQYRIVSEQFF. CDR3 sequence (DNA): TGTGCCAGCAGCACCCAATACAGAATTGTTAGTGAGCAGTTCTTC.

This clone came up many times. The rearrangement links TRBV11-1 to TRBJ2-1; TRBD1 is a possible D gene (6 bases). V lost 4 bases to trimming and J lost 5 bases, with 12 bases between them. The CDR3 loop spans 14 amino acids. Per germline, CDR1 SGHAT and CDR2 FQDESV (reference sequence). CDR3 DNA sequence: TGTGCCAGCAGCTGGACAGCCGCCAACAATGAGCAGTTCTTC. It encodes CASSWTAANNEQFF.

This clone appeared once. The chain uses TRBV28 and TRBJ2-1; D remains unclear. Trimming left V 6 bases short and J 7 bases short, with 22 bases between. The CDR3 consists of 16 residues. Germline V CDR1 and CDR2: MDHEN, SYDVKM. CDR3 protein: CASRLTPPPGLNEQFF. The CDR3 DNA follows: TGTGCCAGCAGACTAACCCCCCCACCAGGTTTGAATGAGCAGTTCTTC. The full variable domain, completed using reference TRBV28 and TRBJ2-1, is DVKVTQSSRYLVKRTGEKVFLECVQDMDHENMFWYRQDPGLGLRLIYFSYDVKMKEKGDIPEGYSVSREKKERFSLILESASTNQTSMYLCASRLTPPPGLNEQFFGPGTRLTVL.

The chain combines TRBV9 with TRBJ2-5, with 14 bases that match TRBD2. Germline V gives CDR1 SGDLS, CDR2 YYNGEE. V trimming: 3 bases; J trimming: 3 bases; junction bases outside the gene matches: 7. This CDR3 is built from 17 residues. CDR3 bases: TGTGCCAGCAGCGAGGGGACTAGCGGGAGACGGAAAGAGACCCAGTACTTC. It specifies CASSEGTSGRRKETQYF.

As concerns this clone: At one end the junction does not follow the germline gene, possibly because of a read error. The V gene is TRBV27, the J gene TRBJ2-7; D uncertain. Germline assignment: CDR1 MNHEY and CDR2 SMNVEV (reference sequence). This CDR3 is built from 15 residues. CDR3 nucleotide sequence: TGTGCCAGCAGTTTCCCGGATGGAACTCACACCAACCCGCACTTC. Translated, it gives CASSFPDGTHTNPHF.

This chain links TRBV5-4 with TRBJ2-2, with a tentative D call TRBD2 (6 bases). The ends were cut back, 4 bases at V and 6 bases at J, with 13 bases in the middle. Germline loops: CDR1 SGHNT, CDR2 YYREEE (reference sequence). The CDR3 runs to 14 residues. CDR3 in amino acids: CASSVDLASGELFF. The DNA of the CDR3 is TGTGCCAGCAGCGTGGATCTAGCGTCCGGGGAGCTGTTTTTT.

This rearrangement joins TRBV5-1 to TRBJ2-7, with D unclear. The germline V and J ends were trimmed by 0 bases and 3 bases, with 4 bases remaining between them. The CDR3 runs 12 residues. Per germline, CDR1 SGHRS and CDR2 YFSETQ. CDR3 nucleotides: TGCGCCAGCAGCTTGGATCGCTACGAGCAGTACTTC. Translation gives CASSLDRYEQYF.

The CDR3, as DNA: TGTGCCAGCAGACAGACAGGGCTCCATGGCTACACCTTC. Its protein is CASRQTGLHGYTF. This rearrangement joins TRBV28 to TRBJ1-2; 7 bases map to TRBD1. Trimming at V came to 6 bases and at J to 6 bases, leaving 7 bases not matched to a gene. This CDR3 contains 13 residues. Germline loops: CDR1 MDHEN, CDR2 SYDVKM.

The chain couples TRBV7-2 to TRBJ2-7; D remains ambiguous. Germline V gene sequence: CDR1 SGHTA, CDR2 FQGNSA. The CDR3 sequence is 14 residues long. The V end was cut by 1 base, the J end by 3 bases, with 10 bases between. CDR3 region: CASSLGAQDYEQYF. CDR3 bases: TGTGCCAGCAGCTTAGGGGCCCAGGACTACGAGCAGTACTTC.

Regarding this clone: Within the sample, other DNA sequences also encode this same CDR3. V and J are TRBV28 and TRBJ1-5; D not certain. This CDR3 contains 12 residues. Germline CDR1 MDHEN, CDR2 SYDVKM. Trimming shortened V by 3 bases and J by 7 bases, and 7 bases separated the two germline ends. The CDR3 reads CASSFSGQPQHF. The CDR3 DNA reads TGTGCCAGCAGTTTTTCTGGCCAGCCCCAGCATTTT.